This is a list of T cell receptor beta chains from one sample in a study of T cell responses to AZD1222 COVID-19 vaccine. Using immunoSEQ multiplex PCR, the repertoire was profiled, and TCRdb retains in-frame clones only, with some absent. The data contain around 120,000 clones, 80% to 90% of them singletons. Sequenced here: peripheral blood, sampled on day 0 of MenACWY control vaccination. The receptors shown here come from an adult in good health. CDR3s include the opening cysteine and the closing phenylalanine or tryptophan. The order of the fields is J gene, D gene, clone size, V gene, CDR3 protein, CDR3 DNA. D genes are given only for firm matches. Not every row has a clone size; where given, it reads once, few, many or a size class.

TRBJ2-1,TRBD2,-,TRBV7-2,CASSSPGLAGGGYEQFF,TGTGCCAGCAGCTCCCCAGGACTAGCGGGAGGAGGTTATGAGCAGTTCTTC
TRBJ1-5,TRBD1,-,TRBV24-1,CATSDRGYNQPQHF,TGTGCCACCAGCGACAGGGGGTACAATCAGCCCCAGCATTTT
TRBJ1-5,-,-,TRBV10-2,CASSESGFQPQHF,TGCGCCAGCAGTGAGTCGGGGTTCCAGCCCCAGCATTTT
TRBJ2-7,-,once,TRBV6-1,CASSEFRGKRDMWEQYF,TGTGCCAGCAGTGAATTCAGGGGGAAGCGGGACATGTGGGAGCAGTACTTC
TRBJ1-1,TRBD1,-,TRBV11-3,CASSPRGMFPEAFF,TGTGCCAGCAGCCCCAGGGGGATGTTCCCTGAAGCTTTCTTT
TRBJ2-2,-,-,TRBV15,CATSNRPNTGELFF,TGTGCCACCAGCAATAGACCGAACACCGGGGAGCTGTTTTTT
TRBJ2-3,TRBD1,-,TRBV6-4,CASSDSGTGDTDTQYF,TGTGCCAGCAGTGATTCCGGGACAGGGGACACAGATACGCAGTATTTT
TRBJ2-1,TRBD2,-,TRBV14,CASSPRRGTSGSNEQFF,TGTGCCAGCAGCCCCAGGAGGGGGACTAGCGGGAGCAATGAGCAGTTCTTC
TRBJ1-4,TRBD1,-,TRBV24-1,CATSETGSGEKLFF,TGTGCCACCAGTGAGACAGGGTCGGGGGAAAAACTGTTTTTT
TRBJ2-1,-,-,TRBV5-1,CASSLAVENEQFF,TGCGCCAGCAGCTTGGCCGTCGAGAATGAGCAGTTCTTC
TRBJ1-6,TRBD1,-,TRBV7-9,CASSTSGGYSPLHF,TGTGCCAGCAGCACGTCAGGGGGGTATTCACCCCTCCACTTT
TRBJ1-3,-,-,TRBV5-1,CASSLEQGSRNTIYF,TGCGCCAGCAGCTTGGAACAGGGCTCGCGAAACACCATATATTTT
TRBJ2-2,-,-,TRBV19,CASSWIGDTYTGELFF,TGTGCCAGTAGTTGGATCGGGGACACCTACACCGGGGAGCTGTTTTTT
TRBJ2-7,TRBD1,-,TRBV20-1,CSGQGDYEQYF,TGCTCAGGACAGGGAGACTACGAGCAGTACTTC
TRBJ2-3,TRBD1,-,TRBV5-3,CARSFGTGHTDTQYF,TGTGCCAGAAGCTTCGGGACAGGGCACACAGATACGCAGTATTTT
TRBJ2-7,TRBD2,-,TRBV6-2/TRBV6-3,CASSPGSGSTNEQYF,TGTGCCAGCAGTCCGGGTAGCGGGAGTACCAACGAGCAGTACTTC
TRBJ2-1,-,-,TRBV30,CAGGKINEQFF,TGTGCCGGAGGGAAGATTAATGAGCAGTTCTTC
TRBJ2-3,-,once,TRBV6-1,CASSEGGFTDTQYF,TGTGCCAGCAGTGAAGGGGGATTCACAGATACGCAGTATTTT
TRBJ1-5,-,-,TRBV6-5,CASSSVGGYSNQPQHF,TGTGCCAGCAGTTCTGTTGGCGGCTATAGCAATCAGCCCCAGCATTTT
TRBJ1-2,-,-,TRBV3-1/TRBV3-2,CASSQEGVGPYGYTF,TGTGCCAGCAGCCAAGAGGGTGTTGGGCCCTATGGCTACACCTTC